These 11 T cell receptor beta chains share one sample of origin, sequenced in a study of cytomegalovirus exposure and HLA in healthy donors. PCR primers comprised 60 Vbeta and 13 Jbeta primers. Measured with immunoSEQ multiplex PCR; TCRdb has only the in-frame clones, and not every one. The table includes around 200,000 clones, 80% to 85% detected once. Sequenced: PBMCs. Receptors were obtained from a man aged 45-65 years in good health and CMV-seronegative.

A note on this clone: One junction end does not reproduce the germline sequence, and a read error may be involved. This chain connects TRBV7-9 to TRBJ2-5; maybe TRBD2 (6 bases). Germline V lookup: CDR1 SEHNR, CDR2 FQNEAQ (reference sequence). This CDR3 is 17 amino acids long. CDR3 bases: TGTTCCAGCAGTTATGGGATAGGAGGGCTCCTACAAGAGACCCAGTACTTC. This encodes CSSSYGIGGLLQETQYF.

The rearrangement joins TRBV15 to TRBJ2-7, with D tentatively TRBD2 (6 bases). Trimming left V 0 bases short and J 5 bases short, with 17 bases between. Germline lookup yields CDR1 LNHNV and CDR2 YYDKDF (reference sequence). The CDR3 covers 16 residues. The CDR3 DNA reads TGTGCCACCAGCAGAGATAGTCGGCGGGACGGCGACGAGCAGTACTTC. It encodes CATSRDSRRDGDEQYF.

The gene calls are TRBV4-3 and TRBJ2-1, with TRBD2 as a possible D gene (6 bases). The CDR3 covers 13 residues. Trimming shortened V by 4 bases and J by 5 bases, and 9 bases separated the two germline ends. Per germline, CDR1 LGHNA and CDR2 YSLEER. For the CDR3, the DNA is TGCGCCAGCAGCCCCCCGGGAGACAATGAGCAGTTCTTC. It encodes CASSPPGDNEQFF.

This clone showed up just once. The V call is TRBV9, the J call TRBJ2-5; TRBD2 agrees at 14 bases. Trimming cost V 3 bases and J 11 bases; bases outside gene matches: 12. Germline lookup yields CDR1 SGDLS and CDR2 YYNGEE. The CDR3 spans 16 residues. The CDR3 loop reads CASSEGLAGAPTRQYF. CDR3 coding DNA: TGTGCCAGCAGCGAGGGACTAGCGGGGGCTCCGACCCGGCAGTACTTC.

The J gene is TRBJ2-4, the V gene TRBV18; TRBD2 might be the D (6 bases). The CDR3 is 16 residues long. V gave up 2 bases and J gave up 1 base, with 12 bases separating them. Germline CDR1 reads KGHSH; CDR2 reads LQKENI. CDR3 sequence: CASSPVEGTAKNIQYF. CDR3 nucleotide sequence: TGTGCCAGCTCACCAGTGGAGGGGACGGCCAAAAACATTCAGTACTTC.

This rearrangement joins TRBV5-4 to TRBJ1-2; TRBD1 matches at 8 bases. Trimming cost V 4 bases and J 4 bases; bases outside gene matches: 15. The CDR3 covers 17 residues. CDR1 is SGHNT and CDR2 is YYREEE in the germline V gene (reference sequence). CDR3 region: CASSHEWTGTSGYGYTF. The CDR3 bases are TGTGCCAGCAGCCACGAATGGACAGGGACCTCAGGCTATGGCTACACCTTC.

J is TRBJ2-7 and V is TRBV9, with 9 positions matching TRBD1. Losses at the gene ends were 3 bases for V and 3 bases for J; bases not matched to a gene: 4. The CDR3 runs to 14 residues. Germline loops: CDR1 SGDLS, CDR2 YYNGEE. The CDR3 sequence is CASSATGQGYEQYF. Here the CDR3 DNA reads TGTGCCAGCAGCGCTACGGGACAGGGCTACGAGCAGTACTTC. Full variable domain (outside the CDR3, taken from reference TRBV9 and TRBJ2-7): DSGVTQTPKHLITATGQRVTLRCSPRSGDLSVYWYQQSLDQGLQFLIQYYNGEERAKGNILERFSAQQFPDLHSELNLSSLELGDSALYFCASSATGQGYEQYFGPGTRLTVT.

This sequence joins TRBV10-3 and TRBJ1-5; D unclear. V lost 5 bases and J 0 bases, leaving 5 bases between the germline ends. The length of the CDR3 is 13 residues. Germline V CDR1 and CDR2: ENHRY, SYGVKD. For the CDR3, the DNA is TGTGCCATCAGTTATAGTAGCAATCAGCCCCAGCATTTT. Its translation is CAISYSSNQPQHF.

V gene TRBV21-1 combines with J gene TRBJ1-1; no check of the table's D call, TRBD1, against the DNA was made. TRBV21-1 constitutes a pseudogene. This CDR3 region has 15 residues. CDR3 sequence: CASSNITGNRAEAFF. The CDR3 nucleotides are TGTGCCAGCAGCAACATAACAGGGAACAGGGCTGAAGCTTTCTTT.

The chain links TRBV28 to TRBJ2-3; D is perhaps TRBD1 (5 bases). With 3 bases removed from V and 5 bases from J, the gap between germline ends came to 12 bases. Germline V gene lookup returns CDR1 MDHEN and CDR2 SYDVKM. The CDR3 runs 14 residues. The CDR3 sequence is CASSFGGQGDTQYF. CDR3 DNA sequence: TGTGCCAGCAGTTTTGGCGGTCAGGGAGATACGCAGTATTTT. Drawing the rest from reference TRBV28 and TRBJ2-3, the complete variable domain is DVKVTQSSRYLVKRTGEKVFLECVQDMDHENMFWYRQDPGLGLRLIYFSYDVKMKEKGDIPEGYSVSREKKERFSLILESASTNQTSMYLCASSFGGQGDTQYFGPGTRLTVL.

The genes are TRBV5-4 and TRBJ2-1; tentative D call: TRBD2 (7 bases). Trimming removed 1 base from V and 4 bases from J, with 12 bases in between. CDR1 is SGHNT, CDR2 YYREEE, per germline (reference sequence). The CDR3 sequence is 15 residues long. The CDR3 region is CASSLKAGAYNEQFF. For the CDR3, the DNA is TGTGCCAGCAGCTTGAAGGCGGGGGCGTACAATGAGCAGTTCTTC.